This T cell receptor (beta chain) was retrieved from a study of cytotoxic CD8 clonotypes in ibrutinib-treated CLL. V was trimmed by 6 bases and J by 0 bases, leaving 8 bases between them. Germline CDR1 and CDR2: LNHDA and SQIVND (reference sequence). This CDR3 region has 13 residues. Some clones are missing from TCRdb's copy, which holds only in-frame ones; the method was immunoSEQ multiplex PCR. The sample shows over 75,000 clones, around four fifths of them seen only once. The rearrangement joins TRBV19 to TRBJ2-5, with D unresolved. The input for sequencing was PBMCs, taken after 12 months of ibrutinib treatment. The source of this sequence is a human donor with chronic lymphocytic leukemia. CDR3 bases: TGTGCCAGTAGGGGTCTTAACCAAGAGACCCAGTACTTC. Its protein is CASRGLNQETQYF.